The 27 T cell receptor beta chains reported below all come from one sample, sequenced in a study of cytomegalovirus exposure and HLA in healthy donors. With 60 Vbeta and 13 Jbeta primers, the PCR was carried out. Only in-frame clones appear in the TCRdb table, and some are missing; sequencing was by immunoSEQ multiplex PCR. The sample shows 150,000 or so clones, about 74% of them seen only once. Specimen: PBMCs. Receptors originate from a man aged 18 to 30 in good health and CMV-seropositive.

The genes are TRBV14 and TRBJ1-1; TRBD1 is a possible D gene (5 bases). The CDR3 loop spans 18 amino acids. The V end was cut by 1 base, the J end by 0 bases, with 18 bases between. Looked up from germline, CDR1 is SGHDN and CDR2 is FVKESK. CDR3 protein: CASSQGLSGQRMNTEAFF. The CDR3 DNA is TGTGCCAGCAGCCAAGGGTTGAGTGGACAAAGAATGAACACTGAAGCTTTCTTT.

This chain connects TRBV30 to TRBJ2-5; D is uncertain. The length of the CDR3 is 12 residues. The V and J ends lost 5 bases and 2 bases respectively, with 9 bases between them. Germline assignment: CDR1 GTSNPN and CDR2 SVGIG (reference sequence). In nucleotides, the CDR3 is TGTGCCTGGGGCAGAAGACAAGAGACCCAGTACTTC. Its protein is CAWGRRQETQYF.

The rearrangement links TRBV5-1 to TRBJ1-1, with TRBD1 matching over 7 bases. Trimming cost V 5 bases and J 4 bases; bases outside gene matches: 17. The CDR3 extends over 17 amino acids. Germline V gene sequence: CDR1 SGHRS, CDR2 YFSETQ. CDR3 region: CASSYQGGRGKGTEAFF. The CDR3 DNA reads as TGCGCCAGCAGTTATCAGGGGGGCAGGGGAAAAGGCACTGAAGCTTTCTTT.

The V and J genes are TRBV10-3 and TRBJ1-1, with TRBD1 matching over 9 bases. There are 13 residues in the CDR3. Germline V gene lookup returns CDR1 ENHRY and CDR2 SYGVKD. After removal of 11 bases from V and 1 base from J, the junction contained 5 bases not matched to a gene. DNA of the CDR3: TGTGCCCTTCGGACAGGGGCGAACACTGAAGCTTTCTTT. Translated: CALRTGANTEAFF.

This clone showed up just a few times. The genes are TRBV5-1 and TRBJ1-2, with unresolved D. Germline values: CDR1 SGHRS, CDR2 YFSETQ. The CDR3 is 14 amino acids. V lost 0 bases and J 5 bases, leaving 11 bases between the germline ends. The CDR3 region is CASSLVGSLYGYTF. The DNA for the CDR3 is TGCGCCAGCAGCTTGGTGGGCAGTCTTTATGGCTACACCTTC.

This clone appeared a few times. The chain recombines TRBV27 with TRBJ2-1; 8 positions match TRBD2. The CDR3 contains 14 residues. V lost 10 bases to trimming and J lost 0 bases; unmatched junction nucleotides: 5. Germline CDR1 MNHEY, CDR2 SMNVEV (reference sequence). CDR3 amino acids: CAIGSGSSYNEQFF. The DNA for the CDR3 is TGTGCCATCGGGAGCGGGAGCTCCTACAATGAGCAGTTCTTC.

J is TRBJ2-1 and V is TRBV7-9; 7 bases are a match to TRBD1. Germline values: CDR1 SEHNR, CDR2 FQNEAQ (reference sequence). The CDR3 covers 14 residues. J lost 4 bases, V lost 7 bases, and 7 bases had no gene match. The DNA for the CDR3 is TGTGCCAGCATCATGGGGACAGATTACAATGAGCAGTTCTTC. This codes for CASIMGTDYNEQFF. Supplemented by reference TRBV7-9 and TRBJ2-1, the full variable domain reads DTGVSQNPRHKITKRGQNVTFRCDPISEHNRLYWYRQTLGQGPEFLTYFQNEAQLEKSRLLSDRFSAERPKGSFSTLEIQRTEQGDSAMYLCASIMGTDYNEQFFGPGTRLTVL.

V is TRBV28 and J is TRBJ2-5; D perhaps matches TRBD2 (5 bases). Per germline, CDR1 MDHEN and CDR2 SYDVKM. Trimming took off 1 base at V and 2 bases at J, with 14 bases between the two ends. This CDR3 has 16 residues. This CDR3 is CASSLYRGALQETQYF. DNA for the CDR3: TGTGCCAGCAGTTTATACCGGGGAGCCCTTCAAGAGACCCAGTACTTC.

About this clone: One junction end does not reproduce the germline sequence, and a read error may be involved. This rearrangement joins TRBV5-8 to TRBJ1-4; the D is unclear. CDR3 length: 14 residues. Germline loops: CDR1 SGHTS, CDR2 YDEGEE. The CDR3 loop reads CASNLGPWEEKLFF. The CDR3 DNA reads TGTGCCAGCAACTTGGGCCCGTGGGAGGAAAAACTGTTTTTT. Full variable domain (outside the CDR3, taken from reference TRBV5-8 and TRBJ1-4): EAGVTQSPTHLIKTRGQQATLRCSPISGHTSVYWYQQALGLGLQFLLWYDEGEERNRGNFPPRFSGRQFPNYSSELNVNALELEDSALYLCASNLGPWEEKLFFGSGTQLSVL.

In its sample, this clone was seen a few times. The J gene is TRBJ2-7, the V gene TRBV7-9; unclear D gene. The CDR3 totals 14 residues. CDR1 and CDR2 from the germline V gene are SEHNR and FQNEAQ (reference sequence). Deletions cut 5 bases from V and 7 bases from J, with 18 bases between. CDR3 sequence reads: CASSRRQWPYEQYF. DNA of the CDR3: TGTGCCAGCAGCCGACGACAATGGCCTTATGAGCAGTACTTC. Drawing the rest from reference TRBV7-9 and TRBJ2-7, the complete variable domain is DTGVSQNPRHKITKRGQNVTFRCDPISEHNRLYWYRQTLGQGPEFLTYFQNEAQLEKSRLLSDRFSAERPKGSFSTLEIQRTEQGDSAMYLCASSRRQWPYEQYFGPGTRLTVT.

In DNA form, the CDR3 reads TGTGCCAGCAGCTCCGACTACTCCTACGAGCAGTACTTC. Translating gives CASSSDYSYEQYF. This sequence joins TRBV5-6 and TRBJ2-7; possible D gene TRBD2, 5 bases. In germline, CDR1 is SGHDT, CDR2 YYEEEE. Trimming pared 3 bases from V and 0 bases from J, leaving 7 bases between. This CDR3 region has 13 residues.

The rearrangement uses TRBV5-6 and TRBJ1-2, with 8 positions matching TRBD1. From germline, CDR1 is SGHDT and CDR2 YYEEEE. The CDR3 runs to 17 residues. V gave up 1 base and J gave up 5 bases; unmatched junction bases: 13. CDR3 sequence reads: CASSLMPGGQESYGYTF. The CDR3 coding sequence is TGTGCCAGCAGCTTGATGCCAGGGGGACAGGAATCGTATGGCTACACCTTC.

The rearrangement joins TRBV5-1 to TRBJ1-1; no definite D call. Germline V gene lookup returns CDR1 SGHRS and CDR2 YFSETQ. V lost 2 bases to trimming and J lost 1 base, with 9 bases between them. The CDR3 consists of 14 residues. CDR3 amino acids: CASSLRPGNTEAFF. The CDR3 nucleotides read TGCGCCAGCAGCTTACGCCCCGGGAACACTGAAGCTTTCTTT.

V gene TRBV19 combines with J gene TRBJ2-1, with 8 bases lining up with TRBD1. V lost 5 bases and J lost 7; bases outside the gene matches: 10. The germline V gene encodes CDR1 LNHDA and CDR2 SQIVND (reference sequence). The CDR3 length is 15 residues. CDR3 region: CASSPQGTGKNEQFF. The CDR3, as DNA: TGTGCCAGTAGTCCTCAGGGGACAGGAAAGAATGAGCAGTTCTTC.

In DNA form, the CDR3 reads TGTGCCAGCTCACCTTCGACAGGGACGACCTATGGCTACACCTTC. Translation gives CASSPSTGTTYGYTF. This rearrangement joins TRBV18 to TRBJ1-2; 7 positions agree with TRBD1. From germline, CDR1 is KGHSH and CDR2 LQKENI. V dropped 3 bases and J dropped 4; count of bases not matched to a gene: 8. This CDR3 has 15 amino acids. The complete variable domain, with remaining parts taken from reference TRBV18 and TRBJ1-2, reads NAGVMQNPRHLVRRRGQEARLRCSPMKGHSHVYWYRQLPEEGLKFMVYLQKENIIDESGMPKERFSAEFPKEGPSILRIQQVVRGDSAAYFCASSPSTGTTYGYTFGSGTRLTVV.

This chain uses TRBV4-2 with TRBJ1-1; a possible D gene is TRBD1 (5 bases). Germline CDR1 reads LGHNA; CDR2 reads YNFKEQ. The CDR3 runs to 12 residues. V lost 4 bases, J lost 8 bases, and 11 bases lay in between. The CDR3, as DNA: TGTGCCAGCAGCCCGTGGGGGGAGGAAGCTTTCTTT. Protein product: CASSPWGEEAFF.

This chain uses TRBV11-3 with TRBJ2-7; D is ambiguous. The CDR3 is made up of 13 amino acids. In germline, CDR1 is SGHNT, CDR2 YENEEA. V lost 2 bases and J 3 bases, leaving 8 bases between the germline ends. The CDR3 DNA sequence: TGTGCCAGCAGCTTACGGGTGGGCTACGAGCAGTACTTC. Its translation: CASSLRVGYEQYF.

The chain joins TRBV19 to TRBJ1-1, with TRBD1 identical over 7 bases. Germline CDR1 and CDR2: LNHDA and SQIVND (reference sequence). The CDR3 has 15 residues. V shed 5 bases and J 0 bases; nucleotides not matched to a gene: 6. The CDR3 nucleotides read TGTGCCAGTAGTCTGGGACAGAGTGTGAACACTGAAGCTTTCTTT. Its translation: CASSLGQSVNTEAFF.

The chain employs TRBV4-3 and TRBJ1-4, with 7 positions matching TRBD1. V lost 0 bases and J lost 8; bases outside the gene matches: 6. The CDR3 is 15 residues long. CDR1 and CDR2 from the germline V gene are LGHNA and YSLEER. CDR3 sequence: CASSQDLDREEKLFF. The CDR3, as DNA: TGCGCCAGCAGCCAAGATCTCGACAGGGAGGAAAAACTGTTTTTT.

The chain couples TRBV10-3 to TRBJ2-7; D might be TRBD2 (6 bases). This CDR3 comprises 16 residues. V lost 2 bases, J lost 0 bases, and 14 bases lay in between. Germline CDR1 ENHRY, CDR2 SYGVKD. CDR3 bases: TGTGCCATCAGTGAGCTAGCTAGCGTGAGCTCCTACGAGCAGTACTTC. Protein sequence: CAISELASVSSYEQYF.

This sequence joins TRBV19 and TRBJ1-1; D might be TRBD1 (6 bases). V lost 5 bases and J lost 4, with 11 bases in between. The CDR3 extends over 13 amino acids. CDR1 and CDR2 from the germline V gene are LNHDA and SQIVND (reference sequence). Written as DNA, the CDR3 is TGTGCCAGTAGTTTCCGACAGGCCACTGAAGCTTTCTTT. As protein: CASSFRQATEAFF. Filled out from reference TRBV19 and TRBJ1-1, the complete variable domain reads DGGITQSPKYLFRKEGQNVTLSCEQNLNHDAMYWYRQDPGQGLRLIYYSQIVNDFQKGDIAEGYSVSREKKESFPLTVTSAQKNPTAFYLCASSFRQATEAFFGQGTRLTVV.

CDR3 coding DNA: TGTGCCAGCTCGGGGGGGGGTCTTAACTATGGCTACACCTTC. Protein sequence: CASSGGGLNYGYTF. V usage is TRBV7-9 and J usage is TRBJ1-2, with D tentatively TRBD1 (5 bases). V lost 8 bases, J lost 1 base, and 14 bases lay in between. CDR1 is SEHNR, CDR2 FQNEAQ, per germline (reference sequence). CDR3 length equals 14 residues.

The chain carries TRBV27 and TRBJ2-7; 7 bases are shared with TRBD1. The V segment lost 5 bases and the J segment 0 bases; nucleotides outside the gene matches: 4. Germline V gene sequence: CDR1 MNHEY, CDR2 SMNVEV (reference sequence). The CDR3 contains 14 residues. The CDR3 DNA is TGTGCCAGCAGTCCCGGGACAGTCTCCTACGAGCAGTACTTC. It translates to CASSPGTVSYEQYF.

This clone was seen a single time. J is TRBJ1-6 and V is TRBV27, with TRBD1 matching 8 bases. Germline CDR1 MNHEY, CDR2 SMNVEV (reference sequence). This CDR3 region has 14 residues. Trimming at V came to 6 bases and at J to 11 bases, leaving 9 bases not matched to a gene. CDR3 sequence reads: CASRLQGERTPLHF. In DNA form, the CDR3 reads TGTGCCAGCAGGCTACAGGGGGAAAGGACACCCCTCCACTTT.

The chain carries TRBV28 and TRBJ2-2, with 11 bases fitting TRBD2. The CDR3 runs to 16 residues. CDR1 is MDHEN, CDR2 SYDVKM, per germline. Germline trimming cut 5 bases from V and 4 bases from J; bases unmatched to any gene: 6. CDR3 in amino acids: CASSLPGLAVTGELFF. The DNA for the CDR3 is TGTGCCAGCAGTCTGCCGGGACTAGCGGTCACCGGGGAGCTGTTTTTT.

The chain couples TRBV10-3 to TRBJ2-1; 9 bases fit TRBD1. Germline V gives CDR1 ENHRY, CDR2 SYGVKD. V was pared by 5 bases and J by 3 bases, with 5 bases of the junction left unmatched. The CDR3 has 15 residues. The DNA of the CDR3 is TGTGCCATCAGTCTACAGGGGGCGGTCTACAATGAGCAGTTCTTC. It yields the protein CAISLQGAVYNEQFF.

In this sample, this clone turned up a few times. The V call is TRBV6-1, the J call TRBJ1-1, with D possibly matching TRBD1 (5 bases). CDR1 is MNHNS and CDR2 is SASEGT in the germline V gene. The CDR3 loop spans 16 amino acids. With 0 bases removed from V and 4 bases from J, the gap between germline ends came to 15 bases. The CDR3 spells CASSEASEGLGTEAFF. CDR3 in DNA: TGTGCCAGCAGTGAAGCGTCGGAGGGGTTGGGCACTGAAGCTTTCTTT.